Below are 27 T cell receptor beta chains sequenced from a single sample in a study of CD8+ T cells in alopecia areata (dated by TCRdb to between 2018 and 2020). This specimen's treatment or condition label, per the study, means: oral pan-JAK inhibitor, 5-10 mg twice daily. Receptors were amplified or captured by the immunoSEQ multiplex PCR assay. To provide template for TCR sequencing, every sample had RNA extracted and reverse transcribed into cDNA. Imported from immuneACCESS, the table was reduced by TCRdb to in-frame sequences with V and J called. These copies leave out some clones; in studies compared against another copy, an unresolved V gene accounts for under half, and the cause of the remainder is not known. In all, the sample holds approximately 100,000 clones, and over 75% of those were seen once. The top ten constitute more than 9.5% of the sample. This material consisted of CD8+ T cells sorted from blood, taken at roughly week 30, from a patient treated with tofacitinib. These TCRs come from a human donor with alopecia areata.

This chain joins TRBV7-2 and TRBJ2-7; D possibly corresponds to TRBD2 (5 bases). The CDR3 runs to 14 residues. V lost 5 bases to trimming and J lost 4 bases, with 15 bases between them. The germline CDR1 and CDR2 sequences are SGHTA and FQGNSA. Here the CDR3 DNA reads TGTGCCAGCAGCGATGCCACTAGGCGATACGAGCAGTACTTC. Encoded protein: CASSDATRRYEQYF.

This clone occurred a few times. The rearrangement links TRBV11-2 to TRBJ2-1; D is possibly TRBD1 or TRBD2 (5 bases each). V shed 1 base and J shed 0 bases, with 16 bases lying between them. The length of the CDR3 is 18 residues. Germline CDR1 reads SGHAT; CDR2 reads FQNNGV. CDR3 residues: CASSLVGVGIPSYNEQFF. The CDR3 nucleotides read TGTGCCAGCAGCTTAGTGGGGGTGGGCATTCCCTCCTACAATGAGCAGTTCTTC.

This chain uses TRBV14 with TRBJ2-7; no definite D call. CDR3 length: 15 amino acids. The germline V gene encodes CDR1 SGHDN and CDR2 FVKESK. Trimming removed 1 base from V and 2 bases from J, with 12 bases in between. In nucleotides, the CDR3 is TGTGCCAGCAGCCAAGGTCTCGCCCAGGCCTACGAGCAGTACTTC. It encodes CASSQGLAQAYEQYF.

The rearrangement uses TRBV6-5 and TRBJ2-7; TRBD1 is a possible D gene (5 bases). Trimming stripped 4 bases from V and 4 bases from J, with 11 bases between. CDR1 MNHEY and CDR2 SVGAGI come from the germline V gene. CDR3 length equals 13 residues. The CDR3 protein is CASSSPAGYEQYF. For the CDR3, the DNA is TGTGCCAGCAGTTCCCCCGCAGGGTACGAGCAGTACTTC.

The genes are TRBV27 and TRBJ2-5, with a weak D call TRBD2 (5 bases). Germline-derived CDR1 and CDR2 are MNHEY and SMNVEV (reference sequence). Trimming shortened V by 5 bases and J by 0 bases, and 13 bases separated the two germline ends. The CDR3 covers 15 residues. Here the CDR3 reads CASSPRLYYQETQYF. DNA of the CDR3: TGTGCCAGCAGTCCGCGACTATATTACCAAGAGACCCAGTACTTC.

The V and J genes are TRBV7-9 and TRBJ2-7; D unresolved. Germline lookup yields CDR1 SEHNR and CDR2 FQNEAQ (reference sequence). V was pared by 5 bases and J by 1 base, with 9 bases between. The length of the CDR3 is 13 residues. CDR3 amino acids: CASSGPRSYEQYF. The CDR3 coding sequence is TGTGCCAGCAGCGGCCCCAGGTCCTACGAGCAGTACTTC.

The rearrangement links TRBV4-1 to TRBJ2-7; either TRBD1 or TRBD2 may supply D (5 bases each). Trimming pared 0 bases from V and 6 bases from J, leaving 21 bases between. CDR1 and CDR2 from the germline V gene are MGHRA and YSYEKL. The CDR3 consists of 17 residues. CDR3 DNA: TGCGCCAGCAGCCAAGATTGGGGCTCGGACTGGGAGAGCGAGCAGTACTTC. As protein: CASSQDWGSDWESEQYF.

The V gene is TRBV7-6, the J gene TRBJ2-7; tentatively, D is TRBD1 (5 bases). V was cut by 1 base and J by 2 bases, with 6 bases left in between. The V gene's germline CDR1 is SGHVS and CDR2 FNYEAQ. There are 13 residues in the CDR3. As DNA, the CDR3 is TGTGCCAGCAGCTTAGACAGGACCTACGAGCAGTACTTC. Encoded protein: CASSLDRTYEQYF.

The gene calls are TRBV7-6 and TRBJ2-3, with TRBD2 identical over 10 bases. Trimming took 1 base from V and 3 from J; bases not matched to a gene: 4. The germline gives CDR1 SGHVS, CDR2 FNYEAQ. CDR3 length: 16 residues. For the CDR3, the DNA is TGTGCCAGCAGCTTAGTCAGCGGGAGGGCAACAGATACGCAGTATTTT. Its translation: CASSLVSGRATDTQYF. Filled out from reference TRBV7-6 and TRBJ2-3, the complete variable domain reads GAGVSQSPRYKVTKRGQDVALRCDPISGHVSLYWYRQALGQGPEFLTYFNYEAQQDKSGLPNDRFSAERPEGSISTLTIQRTEQRDSAMYRCASSLVSGRATDTQYFGPGTRLTVL.

The rearrangement joins TRBV9 to TRBJ2-3; D is unclear. Trimming took off 4 bases at V and 0 bases at J, with 12 bases between the two ends. Germline loops: CDR1 SGDLS, CDR2 YYNGEE. The CDR3 covers 15 residues. The CDR3 sequence is CASSPRAASTDTQYF. As DNA, the CDR3 is TGTGCCAGCAGCCCAAGGGCGGCTAGCACAGATACGCAGTATTTT.

The chain employs TRBV2 and TRBJ1-1; D not certain. Germline loops: CDR1 SNHLY, CDR2 FYNNEI. The V gene lost 3 bases and the J gene lost 0 bases, with 8 bases spanning the gap. This CDR3 region has 14 residues. This chain's CDR3 is CASSESELNTEAFF. CDR3 nucleotide sequence: TGTGCCAGCAGTGAGTCAGAGCTGAACACTGAAGCTTTCTTT.

The chain combines TRBV2 with TRBJ2-7; weak D call: TRBD2 (5 bases). V was trimmed by 10 bases and J by 5 bases, leaving 15 bases between them. The CDR3 length is 12 residues. Germline CDR1 reads SNHLY; CDR2 reads FYNNEI. The CDR3 coding sequence is TGTGCCAACGTTGAGGGTGCGGACGAGCAGTACTTC. Encoded protein: CANVEGADEQYF. Drawing the rest from reference TRBV2 and TRBJ2-7, the complete variable domain is EPEVTQTPSHQVTQMGQEVILRCVPISNHLYFYWYRQILGQKVEFLVSFYNNEISEKSEIFDDQFSVERPDGSNFTLKIRSTKLEDSAMYFCANVEGADEQYFGPGTRLTVT.

The chain recombines TRBV6-5 with TRBJ2-1, with D perhaps TRBD1 (6 bases). Germline V gene sequence: CDR1 MNHEY, CDR2 SVGAGI. V was cut by 8 bases and J by 3 bases, with 11 bases left in between. CDR3 length: 13 amino acids. The CDR3 reads CASRGTNYNEQFF. CDR3 coding DNA: TGTGCCAGCCGTGGGACAAACTACAATGAGCAGTTCTTC.

Only a few counts were recorded for this clone. V gene TRBV27 combines with J gene TRBJ2-1; 11 bases are a match to TRBD2. Trimming took 3 bases from V and 3 from J; bases not matched to a gene: 1. Germline V gives CDR1 MNHEY, CDR2 SMNVEV (reference sequence). This CDR3 region has 15 residues. The CDR3 coding sequence is TGTGCCAGCAGTTTCGGGACTAGCGGCTACAATGAGCAGTTCTTC. Amino acids: CASSFGTSGYNEQFF.

The chain links TRBV5-1 to TRBJ2-7; 7 bases map to TRBD1. The trim removed 4 bases at V and 6 bases at J, leaving 7 bases unmatched. This CDR3 region has 13 residues. CDR1 SGHRS and CDR2 YFSETQ come from the germline V gene. CDR3 region: CASSATGSSEQYF. CDR3 in DNA: TGCGCCAGCAGCGCGACAGGGTCTAGCGAGCAGTACTTC.

The chain has TRBV7-6 and TRBJ2-1, with TRBD2 identical over 8 bases. Losses at the gene ends were 5 bases for V and 7 bases for J; bases not matched to a gene: 16. The CDR3 covers 17 residues. Germline lookup yields CDR1 SGHVS and CDR2 FNYEAQ. CDR3 residues: CASSHSKRERGDNEQFF. In nucleotides, the CDR3 is TGTGCCAGCAGCCATTCGAAGCGGGAGCGAGGGGATAATGAGCAGTTCTTC.

The V call is TRBV4-1, the J call TRBJ2-1; 7 bases are shared with TRBD2. Germline trimming cut 0 bases from V and 5 bases from J; bases unmatched to any gene: 7. Per the germline V gene, CDR1 is MGHRA and CDR2 is YSYEKL. This CDR3 comprises 16 residues. The CDR3 is CASSQDPASGHNEQFF. CDR3 coding DNA: TGCGCCAGCAGCCAAGATCCGGCTAGCGGACACAATGAGCAGTTCTTC.

This clone was recorded once. This chain joins TRBV5-6 and TRBJ2-1; D may correspond to TRBD1 or TRBD2 (5 bases each). The V gene lost 2 bases and the J gene lost 3 bases, with 15 bases spanning the gap. CDR3 size: 16 residues. Germline CDR1 is SGHDT and CDR2 is YYEEEE. The CDR3 DNA follows: TGTGCCAGCAGCTTACAGGCTGAGGGGATCTACAATGAGCAGTTCTTC. Its translation is CASSLQAEGIYNEQFF.

The chain recombines TRBV9 with TRBJ2-3; 7 bases are a match to TRBD2. V was clipped by 3 bases and J by 2 bases; unmatched bases: 6. Per the germline V gene, CDR1 is SGDLS and CDR2 is YYNGEE. CDR3 length: 15 amino acids. The CDR3 loop reads CASSAAGELTDTQYF. The CDR3 nucleotides read TGTGCCAGCAGCGCCGCGGGGGAGCTCACAGATACGCAGTATTTT.

For the CDR3, the DNA is TGTGCCAGCAGCTTGACCGGGACTAGCGGGTCCAATGAGCAGTTCTTC. It is translated as CASSLTGTSGSNEQFF. The chain carries TRBV7-9 and TRBJ2-1, with 12 bases that match TRBD2. With 3 bases clipped from V and 6 bases from J, the junction kept 6 bases outside the gene matches. Per the germline V gene, CDR1 is SEHNR and CDR2 is FQNEAQ (reference sequence). The CDR3 has 16 amino acids.

This sequence joins TRBV6-5 and TRBJ1-6; D might be TRBD1 (5 bases). The CDR3 has 16 residues. CDR1 is MNHEY and CDR2 is SVGAGI in the germline V gene. The ends were cut back, 4 bases at V and 7 bases at J, with 17 bases in the middle. CDR3 sequence: CASSLQATDSNSPLHF. CDR3 in DNA: TGTGCCAGCAGTTTACAGGCAACCGACTCAAATTCACCCCTCCACTTT.

The V call is TRBV28, the J call TRBJ1-2; D may be TRBD1 (6 bases). V was cut by 3 bases and J by 3 bases, with 14 bases left in between. CDR1 is MDHEN, CDR2 SYDVKM, per germline. The CDR3 sequence is 15 residues long. The CDR3 loop reads CASSFNRDGYYGYTF. CDR3 nucleotide sequence: TGTGCCAGCAGTTTTAACAGGGATGGATACTATGGCTACACCTTC.

This clone is a singleton in its sample. The CDR3: CASSFSLAGGKAGELFF. The CDR3 DNA follows: TGTGCCAGCAGCTTCTCCCTAGCGGGGGGAAAGGCCGGGGAGCTGTTTTTT. The gene calls are TRBV7-6 and TRBJ2-2, with 11 nucleotides matching TRBD2. Germline V gives CDR1 SGHVS, CDR2 FNYEAQ. The trim removed 3 bases at V and 6 bases at J, leaving 9 bases unmatched. The CDR3 extends over 17 amino acids.

The chain combines TRBV5-1 with TRBJ1-5; D may be TRBD1 (5 bases). V lost 2 bases, J lost 3 bases, and 12 bases lay in between. This CDR3 is built from 15 residues. Germline CDR1 SGHRS, CDR2 YFSETQ. This CDR3 reads CASSFYGDPNQPQHF. The CDR3 coding sequence is TGCGCCAGCAGCTTTTACGGGGACCCCAATCAGCCCCAGCATTTT.

The gene calls are TRBV30 and TRBJ2-7; the D is unclear. Germline V CDR1 and CDR2: GTSNPN, SVGIG (reference sequence). V shed 0 bases and J shed 3 bases, with 9 bases lying between them. The CDR3 has 13 residues. CDR3 sequence (DNA): TGTGCCTGGAGTGTTAACGGTATCTACGAGCAGTACTTC. Encoded protein: CAWSVNGIYEQYF.

The chain uses TRBV1 and TRBJ2-7; the table's TRBD1 call for D was not verified on the DNA. TRBV1 is labeled a pseudogene. CDR3 length: 15 amino acids. The DNA of the CDR3 is TGCACCAGCAGCGGGGGACAGGACCCAGTTGTCCAGCAGTACTTC. Translated, it gives CTSSGGQDPVVQQYF.

V is TRBV5-4 and J is TRBJ2-5; D tentatively fits TRBD1 or TRBD2 (5 bases each). V was clipped by 0 bases and J by 5 bases, with 14 bases between them. Germline-derived CDR1 and CDR2 are SGHNT and YYREEE (reference sequence). The CDR3 length is 15 residues. This CDR3 is CASSLDLGVGETQYF. In DNA form, the CDR3 reads TGTGCCAGCAGCTTGGACCTGGGGGTCGGGGAGACCCAGTACTTC.